This T cell receptor (beta chain) was captured in a study of cytotoxic CD8 clonotypes in ibrutinib-treated CLL. The protocol was immunoSEQ multiplex PCR, while the TCRdb copy is restricted to in-frame clones and leaves out a portion. In the table there are tens of thousands of clones, around 83% of which are singletons. This receptor was identified in a human donor with chronic lymphocytic leukemia. The sample in question was PBMCs, obtained before ibrutinib treatment.

The CDR3 DNA sequence: TGTGCCAGCAGCTTAGCCCCTAGCTCGGTCAACGAGCAGTACTTC. Protein sequence: CASSLAPSSVNEQYF. The V and J genes are TRBV7-3 and TRBJ2-7; D possibly corresponds to TRBD2 (5 bases). The V end was cut by 2 bases, the J end by 5 bases, with 16 bases between. This CDR3 has 15 amino acids. From germline, CDR1 is SGHTA and CDR2 FQGTGA.